This T cell receptor (beta chain) originates from a study of blood T cell repertoires in COVID-19. Study as a whole: Acute and convalescent COVID-19 samples came from the United States, Italy and Spain.

Enrollees, about 18 to 100 years old, lived in roughly 24 US areas. Measured with immunoSEQ multiplex PCR; TCRdb has only the in-frame clones, and not every one. The top ten clones hold 0.95% to 1.2% of a sample with around 290,000 clones, 75% to 95% of them seen once. Germline V gene data show CDR1 as MGHRA and CDR2 as YSYEKL. The V and J ends lost 5 bases and 2 bases respectively, with 17 bases between them. This CDR3 is built from 16 residues. The material sequenced was PBMCs or T cells enriched from blood (not recorded which). This TCR was recovered from a woman aged 25-40 years who had recovered from COVID-19. The chain uses TRBV4-1 and TRBJ2-3; TRBD1 is a possible D gene (5 bases). The CDR3: CASSFRSLGATDTQYF. The CDR3 nucleotides read TGCGCCAGCAGCTTTAGATCCCTAGGGGCCACAGATACGCAGTATTTT.